This TCR beta chain was sequenced in a study of blood T cell repertoires in COVID-19 (dated by TCRdb to about 2020). About the full investigation: The collaborator samples originated in the United States, Italy and Spain and spanned the acute and convalescent phases of COVID-19. The repertoires were made available in a free public database intended to serve as a resource for research on the immune response to SARS-CoV-2. Subjects who had been exposed to COVID-19, were actively infected with it, or had recovered from it provided the deeply sampled blood TCRbeta repertoires that made up the dataset. The prospective study material was composed of cDNA or gDNA derived from T cells, B-cell-depleted T cells, or PBMCs. Samples came from the ongoing ImmuneRACE study (first 160 participants) plus 1,254 subjects from 6 global collaborators. Sample metadata almost always included a de-identified subject ID, COVID-19 status, age in years and sex. Where HLA class I and class II types were available, the types were taken from metadata supplied by the sample provider, not from assay-based typing.

CDR1 KGHDR and CDR2 SFDVKD are derived from the germline V gene. The CDR3, from cysteine to phenylalanine, totals 14 residues. Just CDR3 DNA is preserved here, 42 bases in frame from base 1. V loses 7 bases of germline sequence and J loses 1 base, and the interval between the two ends is 13 bases. TCRbeta CDR3 regions were amplified from genomic DNA by means of the immunoSEQ Assay, a bias-controlled multiplex PCR. The source study handled its data this way. Nucleated cell counts per sample were estimated from amplification of reference gene primers within the assay. Sequence reads were collapsed and filtered to measure the absolute abundance of every unique TCRbeta CDR3 rearrangement. Productive Simpson clonality was computed per sample as the square root of Simpson's diversity index over productive rearrangements. The clones in this table, taken by TCRdb from immuneACCESS, are in-frame only. Not every clone is retained; where verified, under half of the shortfall comes from an unresolved V gene, and the cause of the rest is unknown. V and J calls and clone size are copied from that table; D and trimming were computed from the DNA. This sample gives about 200,000 clones in total; just over 85% of them show up just once. 1.5% of the sample is in the top ten clones.

What the work shows at the level of the full study, not this receptor alone: Clinical and demographic metadata were provided uncurated, with the amount varying by source and participant.

Collaborating institutions collected whole blood in K2EDTA tubes following their own protocols. Collaborator samples were shipped for TCRbeta analysis as frozen whole blood, isolated PBMCs, or DNA extracted from either sample type. A word on this clone: Its binding antigen is unknown. No quality values exist for individual bases; no much larger clone is one base distant.

Here the chain combines TRBV24-1 and TRBJ2-7, with a weak D call of TRBD2 (5 bases match). This receptor was taken from a man between 18 and 29 years old with active or convalescent COVID-19. Sequencing was done on a sample of peripheral blood. The DNA sequence follows: TGTGCCACCAGCGCGAGCGGCATTTCCTACGAGCAGTACTTC. This encodes CATSASGISYEQYF.